This T cell receptor beta chain was retrieved from a study of PD-1 blockade in classical Hodgkin lymphoma. The study, taken as a whole, reports: Patients who responded completely had about the same baseline diversity as newly diagnosed patients.

Germline-derived CDR1 and CDR2 are SGHVS and FNYEAQ. This CDR3 is 16 amino acids long. Trimming shortened V by 2 bases and J by 5 bases, and 18 bases separated the two germline ends. In regard to this clone: Its specificity is unknown.

Relapse was seen in all patients after autologous stem cell transplantation, and brentuximab vedotin exposure was variable. Method: immunoSEQ multiplex PCR; TCRdb's copy keeps in-frame clones and lacks some. This sample yields fewer than 90,000 clones, of which around nine tenths are seen a single time; approximately 22% belongs to the top ten. The sequences come from peripheral blood mononuclear cells (PBMCs), collected at baseline. This sequence originates from a human donor with classical Hodgkin lymphoma. The genes are TRBV7-6 and TRBJ2-5; D possibly matches TRBD1 or TRBD2 (7 bases each). This CDR3 reads CASSLYSRGGQETQYF. CDR3 bases: TGTGCCAGCAGCTTATATAGCAGGGGGGGTCAGGAGACCCAGTACTTC.